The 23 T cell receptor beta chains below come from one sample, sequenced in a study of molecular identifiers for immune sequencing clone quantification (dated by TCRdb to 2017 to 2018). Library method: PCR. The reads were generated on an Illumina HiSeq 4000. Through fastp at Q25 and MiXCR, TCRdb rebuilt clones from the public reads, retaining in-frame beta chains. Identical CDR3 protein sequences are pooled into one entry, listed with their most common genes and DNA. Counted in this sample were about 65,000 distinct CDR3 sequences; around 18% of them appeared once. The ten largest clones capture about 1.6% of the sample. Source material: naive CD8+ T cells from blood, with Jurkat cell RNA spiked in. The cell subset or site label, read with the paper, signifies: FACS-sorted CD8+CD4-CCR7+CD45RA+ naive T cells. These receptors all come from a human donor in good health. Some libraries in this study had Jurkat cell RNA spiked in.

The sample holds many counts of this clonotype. CDR3 in amino acids: CASSPIAGGPETQYF. The DNA of the CDR3 is TGTGCCAGCAGTCCGATAGCGGGAGGGCCTGAGACCCAGTACTTC. This chain connects TRBV28 to TRBJ2-5; 11 bases agree with TRBD2. Looked up from germline, CDR1 is MDHEN and CDR2 is SYDVKM. The CDR3 consists of 15 residues. Germline trimming cut 5 bases from V and 5 bases from J; bases unmatched to any gene: 7.

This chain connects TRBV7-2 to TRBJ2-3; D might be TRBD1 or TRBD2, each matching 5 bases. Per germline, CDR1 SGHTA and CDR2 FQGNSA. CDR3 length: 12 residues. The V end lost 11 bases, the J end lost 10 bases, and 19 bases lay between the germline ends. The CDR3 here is CAWEMGTGAQYF. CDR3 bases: TGTGCCTGGGAGATGGGCACAGGTGCGCAGTATTTT.

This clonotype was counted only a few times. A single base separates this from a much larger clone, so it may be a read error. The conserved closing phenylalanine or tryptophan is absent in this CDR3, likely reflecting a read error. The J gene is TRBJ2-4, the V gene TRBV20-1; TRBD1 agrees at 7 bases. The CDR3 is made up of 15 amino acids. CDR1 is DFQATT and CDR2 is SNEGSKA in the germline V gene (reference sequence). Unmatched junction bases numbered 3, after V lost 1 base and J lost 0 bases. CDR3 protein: CSARGQGLAKNIQYL. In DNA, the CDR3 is TGCAGTGCTAGAGGACAGGGTCTAGCCAAAAACATTCAGTACTTG.

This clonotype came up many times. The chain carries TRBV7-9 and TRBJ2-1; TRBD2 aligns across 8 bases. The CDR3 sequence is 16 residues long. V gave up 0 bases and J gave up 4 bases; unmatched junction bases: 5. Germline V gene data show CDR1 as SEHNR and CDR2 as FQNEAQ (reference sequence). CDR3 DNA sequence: TGTGCCAGCAGCTTAGCTGCGGGACTAGAATACAATGAGCAGTTCTTC. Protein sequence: CASSLAAGLEYNEQFF. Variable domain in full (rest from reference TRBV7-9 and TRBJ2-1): DTGVSQNPRHKITKRGQNVTFRCDPISEHNRLYWYRQTLGQGPEFLTYFQNEAQLEKSRLLSDRFSAERPKGSFSTLEIQRTEQGDSAMYLCASSLAAGLEYNEQFFGPGTRLTVL.

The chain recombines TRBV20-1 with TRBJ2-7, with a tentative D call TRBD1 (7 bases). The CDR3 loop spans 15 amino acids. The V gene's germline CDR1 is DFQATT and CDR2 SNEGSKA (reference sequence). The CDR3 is CNARGSPGAFYEQYF. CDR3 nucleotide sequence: TGCAATGCCAGGGGGTCCCCGGGAGCCTTCTACGAGCAGTACTTC.

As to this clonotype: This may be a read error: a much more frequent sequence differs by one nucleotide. The CDR3: CASSRGYRSYEQYF. CDR3 in DNA: TGTGCCAGTAGTAGGGGCTACAGATCCTACGAGCAGTACTTC. The rearrangement uses TRBV19 and TRBJ2-7, with D tentatively TRBD1 (5 bases). The CDR3 consists of 14 residues. Germline CDR1 and CDR2: LNHDA and SQIVND (reference sequence). Trimming cost V 4 bases and J 1 base, with 11 bases left between them. The full variable domain, in which reference TRBV19 and TRBJ2-7 provide the parts outside the CDR3, is DGGITQSPKYLFRKEGQNVTLSCEQNLNHDAMYWYRQDPGQGLRLIYYSQIVNDFQKGDIAEGYSVSREKKESFPLTVTSAQKNPTAFYLCASSRGYRSYEQYFGPGTRLTVT.

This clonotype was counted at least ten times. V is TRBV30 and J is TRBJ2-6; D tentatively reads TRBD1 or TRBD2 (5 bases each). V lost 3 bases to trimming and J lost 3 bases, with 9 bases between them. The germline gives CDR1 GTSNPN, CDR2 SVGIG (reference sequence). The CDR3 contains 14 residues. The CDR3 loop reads CAWSSGLGANVLTF. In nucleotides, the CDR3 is TGTGCCTGGAGCTCGGGGCTTGGGGCCAACGTCCTGACTTTC.

The CDR3 DNA reads as TGCAGTGCTAGAGAGGGCATGAGCTCCTACAATGAGCAGTTCTTC. Its translation: CSAREGMSSYNEQFF. This sequence joins TRBV20-1 and TRBJ2-1; D is ambiguous. CDR1 is DFQATT, CDR2 SNEGSKA, per germline (reference sequence). The CDR3 runs to 15 residues. V lost 0 bases and J 0 bases, leaving 9 bases between the germline ends.

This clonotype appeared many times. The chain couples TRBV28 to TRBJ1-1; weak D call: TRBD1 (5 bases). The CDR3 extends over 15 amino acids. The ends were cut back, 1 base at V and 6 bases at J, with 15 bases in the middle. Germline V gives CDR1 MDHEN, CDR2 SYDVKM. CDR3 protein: CASSLLRQGFPEAFF. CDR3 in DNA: TGTGCCAGCAGTTTATTGCGGCAGGGTTTTCCTGAAGCTTTCTTT.

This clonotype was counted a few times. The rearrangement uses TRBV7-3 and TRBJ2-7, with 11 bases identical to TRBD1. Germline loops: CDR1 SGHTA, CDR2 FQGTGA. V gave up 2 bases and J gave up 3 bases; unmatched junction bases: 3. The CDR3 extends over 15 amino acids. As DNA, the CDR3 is TGTGCCAGCAGCTTAGGGACAGGGGGGGTCTACGAGCAGTACTTC. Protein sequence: CASSLGTGGVYEQYF.

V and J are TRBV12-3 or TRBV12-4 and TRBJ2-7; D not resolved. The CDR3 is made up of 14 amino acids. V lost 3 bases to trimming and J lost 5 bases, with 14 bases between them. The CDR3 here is CASSFVFSLDEQYF. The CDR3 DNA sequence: TGTGCCAGCAGTTTTGTCTTCTCGTTGGACGAGCAGTACTTC.

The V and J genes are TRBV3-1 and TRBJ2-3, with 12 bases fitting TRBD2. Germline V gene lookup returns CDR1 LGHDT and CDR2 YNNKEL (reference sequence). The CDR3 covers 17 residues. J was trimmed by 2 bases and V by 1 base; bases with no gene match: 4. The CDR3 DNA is TGTGCCAGCAGCCAAGGGACTAGCGGGGCCGTCACAGATACGCAGTATTTT. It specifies CASSQGTSGAVTDTQYF.

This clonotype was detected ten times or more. CDR3 sequence reads: CASIRGGTEAFF. As DNA, the CDR3 is TGTGCCAGCATCCGGGGGGGCACTGAAGCTTTCTTT. This chain joins TRBV12-3 or TRBV12-4 and TRBJ1-1, with a possible D match to TRBD1 (5 bases). The CDR3 extends over 12 amino acids. Trimming left V 7 bases short and J 4 bases short, with 10 bases between.

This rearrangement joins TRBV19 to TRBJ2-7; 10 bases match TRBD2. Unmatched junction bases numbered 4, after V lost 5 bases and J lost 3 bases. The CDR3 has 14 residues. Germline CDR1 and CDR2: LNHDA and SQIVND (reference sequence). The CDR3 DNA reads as TGTGCCAGTAGTTATAGGACTAGCGGCTACGAGCAGTACTTC. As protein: CASSYRTSGYEQYF.

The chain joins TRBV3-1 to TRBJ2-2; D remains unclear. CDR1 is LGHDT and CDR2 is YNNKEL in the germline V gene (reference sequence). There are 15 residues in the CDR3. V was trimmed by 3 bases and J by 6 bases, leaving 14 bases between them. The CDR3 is CASSHRLWNSGELFF. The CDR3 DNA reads TGTGCCAGCAGCCATCGACTGTGGAATTCCGGGGAGCTGTTTTTT.

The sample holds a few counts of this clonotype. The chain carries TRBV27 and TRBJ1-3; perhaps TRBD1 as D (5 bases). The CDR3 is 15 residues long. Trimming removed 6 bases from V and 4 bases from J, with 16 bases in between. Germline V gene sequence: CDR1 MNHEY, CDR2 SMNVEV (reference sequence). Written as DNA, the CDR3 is TGTGCCAGCAGCGGCGGGGGGGTCGCCGGAAACACCATATATTTT. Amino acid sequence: CASSGGGVAGNTIYF.

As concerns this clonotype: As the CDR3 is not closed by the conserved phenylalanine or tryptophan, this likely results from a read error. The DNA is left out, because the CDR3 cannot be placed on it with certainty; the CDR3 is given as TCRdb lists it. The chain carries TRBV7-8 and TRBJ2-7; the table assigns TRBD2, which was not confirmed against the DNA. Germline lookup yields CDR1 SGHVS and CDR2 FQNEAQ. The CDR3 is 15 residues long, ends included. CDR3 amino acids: CASSSVMGFNSPLHS.

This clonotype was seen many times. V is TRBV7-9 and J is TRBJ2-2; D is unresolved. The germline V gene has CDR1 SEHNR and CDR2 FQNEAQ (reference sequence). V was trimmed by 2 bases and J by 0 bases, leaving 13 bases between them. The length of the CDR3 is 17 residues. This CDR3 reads CASSLSESASNTGELFF. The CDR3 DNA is TGTGCCAGCAGCTTAAGTGAGTCAGCATCGAACACCGGGGAGCTGTTTTTT. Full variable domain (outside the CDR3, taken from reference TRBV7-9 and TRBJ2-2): DTGVSQNPRHKITKRGQNVTFRCDPISEHNRLYWYRQTLGQGPEFLTYFQNEAQLEKSRLLSDRFSAERPKGSFSTLEIQRTEQGDSAMYLCASSLSESASNTGELFFGEGSRLTVL.

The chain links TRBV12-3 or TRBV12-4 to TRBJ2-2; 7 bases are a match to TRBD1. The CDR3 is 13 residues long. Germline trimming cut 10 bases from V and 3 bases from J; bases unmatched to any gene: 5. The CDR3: CATTTGDTGELFF. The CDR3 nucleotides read TGTGCCACCACCACAGGGGACACCGGGGAGCTGTTTTTT.

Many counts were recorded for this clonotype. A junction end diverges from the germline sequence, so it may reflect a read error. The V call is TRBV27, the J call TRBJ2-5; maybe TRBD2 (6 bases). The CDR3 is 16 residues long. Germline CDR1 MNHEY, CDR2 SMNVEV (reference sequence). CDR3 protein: CASSLYVGGSVEAQYF. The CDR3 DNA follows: TGTGCCAGCAGTTTATATGTCGGGGGTTCAGTAGAGGCCCAGTACTTC.

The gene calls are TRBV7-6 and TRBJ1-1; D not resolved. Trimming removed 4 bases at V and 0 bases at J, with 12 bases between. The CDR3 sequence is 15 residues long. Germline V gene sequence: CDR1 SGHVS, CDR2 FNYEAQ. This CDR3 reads CASSSHSALNTEAFF. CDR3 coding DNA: TGTGCCAGCAGCTCCCATTCCGCATTGAACACTGAAGCTTTCTTT.

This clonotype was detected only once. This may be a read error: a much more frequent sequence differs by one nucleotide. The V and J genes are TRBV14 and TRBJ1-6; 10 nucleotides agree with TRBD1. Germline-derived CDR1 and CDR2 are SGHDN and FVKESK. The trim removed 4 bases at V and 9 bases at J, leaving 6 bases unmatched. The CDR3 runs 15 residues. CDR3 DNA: TGTGCCAGCAGCCTACCCGACAGGGGGCGTTCACCCCTCCACTTT. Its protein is CASSLPDRGRSPLHF.

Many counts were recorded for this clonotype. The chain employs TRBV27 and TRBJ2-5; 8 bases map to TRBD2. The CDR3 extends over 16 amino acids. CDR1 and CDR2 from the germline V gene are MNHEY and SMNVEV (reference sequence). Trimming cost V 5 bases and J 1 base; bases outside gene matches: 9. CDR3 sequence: CASSPFSSGVQETQYF. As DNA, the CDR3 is TGTGCCAGCAGTCCTTTTAGTAGCGGGGTCCAAGAGACCCAGTACTTC.